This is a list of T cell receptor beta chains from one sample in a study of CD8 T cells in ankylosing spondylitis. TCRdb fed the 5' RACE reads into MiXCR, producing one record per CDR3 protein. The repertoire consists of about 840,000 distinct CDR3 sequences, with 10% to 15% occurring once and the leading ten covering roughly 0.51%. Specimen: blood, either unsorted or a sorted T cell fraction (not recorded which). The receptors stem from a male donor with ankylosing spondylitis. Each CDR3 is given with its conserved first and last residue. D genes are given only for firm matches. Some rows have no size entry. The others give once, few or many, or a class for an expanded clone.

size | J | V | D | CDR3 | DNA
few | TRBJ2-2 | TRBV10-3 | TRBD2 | CATLGLAGTNTGELFF | TGTGCCACCCTGGGGCTAGCGGGAACCAACACCGGGGAGCTGTTTTTT
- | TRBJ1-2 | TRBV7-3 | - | CASSSEPGYGYTF | TGTGCCAGCAGCTCAGAACCGGGCTATGGCTACACCTTC
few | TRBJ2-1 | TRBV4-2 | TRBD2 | CASSQERDPGAAEQFF | TGTGCCAGCAGCCAGGAGCGGGATCCAGGCGCGGCTGAGCAGTTCTTC
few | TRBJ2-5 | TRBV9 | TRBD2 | CASSAIAGEETQYF | TGTGCCAGCAGCGCAATAGCGGGGGAAGAGACCCAGTACTTC
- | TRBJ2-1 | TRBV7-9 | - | CASSLTGSGFF | TGTGCCAGCAGCTTAACAGGGTCGGGATTCTTC
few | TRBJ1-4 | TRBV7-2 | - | CASSFTAYGDLFF | TGTGCCAGCAGCTTTACGGCCTACGGGGATCTGTTTTTT
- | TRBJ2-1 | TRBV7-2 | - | CASSRGGSLYNEQFF | TGTGCCAGCAGCCGAGGGGGGAGCCTCTACAATGAGCAGTTCTTC
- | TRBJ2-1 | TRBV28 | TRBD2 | CASRLGLNNEQFF | TGTGCCAGCAGACTGGGACTAAACAATGAGCAGTTCTTC
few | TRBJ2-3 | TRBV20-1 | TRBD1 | CSASPRDRVSDTQYF | TGCAGTGCTTCTCCCCGGGACAGGGTATCAGATACGCAGTATTTT
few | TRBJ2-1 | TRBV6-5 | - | CASSYGVESNEQFF | TGTGCCAGCAGTTACGGGGTGGAATCCAATGAGCAGTTCTTC
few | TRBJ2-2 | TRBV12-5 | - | CASGLVHFWDTNTGELFF | TGTGCTAGTGGTTTGGTACATTTCTGGGATACGAACACCGGGGAGCTGTTTTTT
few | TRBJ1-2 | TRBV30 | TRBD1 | CAWSVRRRGRYYGYTF | TGTGCCTGGAGTGTACGTAGAAGGGGGCGATACTATGGCTACACCTTC
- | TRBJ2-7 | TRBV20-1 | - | CSASRQGPSYEQYF | TGCAGTGCTAGTAGGCAGGGACCCTCCTACGAGCAGTACTTC
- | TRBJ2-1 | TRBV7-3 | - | CASSTGFSNEQFF | TGTGCCAGCAGCACAGGGTTTTCCAATGAGCAGTTCTTC
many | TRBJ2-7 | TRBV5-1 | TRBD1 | CASSLRTGVTYEQYF | TGCGCCAGCAGCTTGAGGACAGGGGTGACCTACGAGCAGTACTTC
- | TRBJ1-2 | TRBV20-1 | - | CSARGVQGDNYGYTF | TGCAGTGCTAGAGGGGTACAGGGTGATAACTATGGCTACACCTTC
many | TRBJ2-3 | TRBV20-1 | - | CSAREFGGEDTQYF | TGCAGTGCTAGAGAATTCGGCGGGGAAGATACGCAGTATTTT
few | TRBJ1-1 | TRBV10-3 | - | CAISEGGYTEAFF | TGTGCCATCAGTGAAGGAGGGTACACTGAAGCTTTCTTT
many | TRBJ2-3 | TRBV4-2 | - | CASSQRADTDTQYF | TGTGCCAGCAGCCAACGGGCTGACACAGATACGCAGTATTTT
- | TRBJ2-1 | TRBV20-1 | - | CSARDSGFGGHNEQFF | TGCAGTGCTAGAGACTCGGGATTCGGGGGCCACAATGAGCAGTTCTTC
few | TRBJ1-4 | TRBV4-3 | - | CASSQEGSGFGEKLFF | TGCGCCAGCAGCCAAGAGGGATCCGGTTTTGGTGAAAAACTGTTTTTT
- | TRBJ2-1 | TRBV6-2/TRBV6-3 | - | CASSYSTGDEQFF | TGTGCCAGCAGTTACTCGACCGGGGATGAGCAGTTCTTC
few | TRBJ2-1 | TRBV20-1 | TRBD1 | CSAKDRASYNEQFF | TGCAGTGCTAAAGACAGGGCCTCCTACAATGAGCAGTTCTTC
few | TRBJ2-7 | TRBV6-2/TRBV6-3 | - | CASSLYRDNPYEQYF | TGTGCCAGCAGTTTATACCGGGACAACCCCTACGAGCAGTACTTC
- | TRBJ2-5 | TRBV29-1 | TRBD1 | CSAGDRVRQETQYF | TGCAGCGCGGGGGACAGGGTTCGCCAAGAGACCCAGTACTTC
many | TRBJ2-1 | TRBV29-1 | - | CSVEEAERINEQFF | TGCAGCGTTGAAGAAGCGGAGAGAATCAATGAGCAGTTCTTC
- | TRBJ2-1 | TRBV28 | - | CASSPLQSYNEQFF | TGTGCCAGCAGTCCTCTCCAGTCCTACAATGAGCAGTTCTTC
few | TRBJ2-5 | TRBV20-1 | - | CSAGEDRETQYF | TGCAGTGCGGGAGAAGACAGGGAGACCCAGTACTTC
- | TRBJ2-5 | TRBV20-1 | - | CSIPGWANQETQYF | TGCAGTATCCCTGGTTGGGCTAACCAAGAGACCCAGTACTTC
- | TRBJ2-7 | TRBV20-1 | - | CSVTTYEQYF | TGCAGTGTTACTACCTACGAGCAGTACTTC
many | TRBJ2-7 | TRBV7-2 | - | CASSLYGQLYEQYF | TGTGCCAGCAGCTTATATGGCCAGCTCTACGAGCAGTACTTC
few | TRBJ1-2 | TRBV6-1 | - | CASSVPGYGYTF | TGTGCCAGCAGTGTGCCGGGCTATGGCTACACCTTC
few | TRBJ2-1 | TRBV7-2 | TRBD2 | CASSFTSGGAGNEQFF | TGTGCCAGCAGCTTTACTAGCGGGGGGGCCGGCAATGAGCAGTTCTTC
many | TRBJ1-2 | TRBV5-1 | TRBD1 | CASSRGTDYGYTF | TGCGCCAGCAGCCGAGGGACAGACTATGGCTACACCTTC
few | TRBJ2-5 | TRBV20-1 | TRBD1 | CSAPTQGLVETQYF | TGCAGTGCTCCGACACAGGGGTTGGTGGAGACCCAGTACTTC
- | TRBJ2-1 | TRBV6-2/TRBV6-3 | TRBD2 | CASSARERERNEQFF | TGTGCCAGCAGTGCTCGGGAGCGGGAGAGGAATGAGCAGTTCTTC
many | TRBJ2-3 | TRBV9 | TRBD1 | CASSVEGRGQGAIRDTQYF | TGTGCCAGCAGCGTAGAAGGAAGGGGACAGGGGGCGATTCGAGATACGCAGTATTTT
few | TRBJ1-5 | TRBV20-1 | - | CSARDLFGGRQPQHF | TGCAGTGCTAGAGATTTATTCGGGGGCCGTCAGCCCCAGCATTTT
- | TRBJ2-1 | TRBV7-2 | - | CASSLTSRSAEQFF | TGTGCCAGCAGCTTAACTAGCAGGAGCGCTGAGCAGTTCTTC
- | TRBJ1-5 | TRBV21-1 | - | CASRLDQPQHF | TGTGCCAGCAGACTGGATCAGCCCCAGCATTTT
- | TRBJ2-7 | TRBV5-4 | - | CASTRGDLDEQYF | TGTGCCAGCACGCGGGGAGACCTTGACGAGCAGTACTTC
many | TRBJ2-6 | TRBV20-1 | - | CSASQGTGANVLTF | TGCAGTGCTAGTCAGGGGACTGGGGCCAACGTCCTGACTTTC
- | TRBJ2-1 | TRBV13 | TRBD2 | CASSSGSGSWGYNEQFF | TGTGCCAGCAGCTCAGGTAGCGGGAGTTGGGGCTACAATGAGCAGTTCTTC
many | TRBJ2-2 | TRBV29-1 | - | CSVGRDWNTGELFF | TGCAGCGTTGGGCGGGATTGGAACACCGGGGAGCTGTTTTTT
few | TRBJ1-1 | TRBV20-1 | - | CSVGANTEAFF | TGCAGTGTCGGGGCCAACACTGAAGCTTTCTTT
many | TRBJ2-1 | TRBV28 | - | CASTFLPGTINNEQFF | TGTGCCAGCACTTTTCTTCCCGGGACCATCAACAATGAGCAGTTCTTC
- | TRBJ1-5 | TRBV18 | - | CASSPVAGIQPQHF | TGTGCCAGCTCACCAGTGGCAGGGATTCAGCCCCAGCATTTT
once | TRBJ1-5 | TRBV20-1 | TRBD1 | CSARDLGAGGGQPQHF | TGCAGTGCTAGAGATCTGGGGGCAGGGGGGGGTCAGCCCCAGCATTTT
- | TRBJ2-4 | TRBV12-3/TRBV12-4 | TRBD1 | CASSLDGWTGAYLAKNIQYF | TGTGCCAGCAGTTTAGATGGGTGGACAGGGGCTTACTTAGCCAAAAACATTCAGTACTTC
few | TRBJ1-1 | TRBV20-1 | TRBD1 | CSARDQGGTNTEAFF | TGCAGTGCTAGAGATCAGGGGGGGACGAACACTGAAGCTTTCTTT
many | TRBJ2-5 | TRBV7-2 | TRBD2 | CASSLGSRAGVTETQYF | TGTGCCAGCAGCTTAGGTAGTCGAGCGGGGGTAACGGAGACCCAGTACTTC
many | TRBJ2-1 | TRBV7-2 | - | CASSLSGTSSYNEQFF | TGTGCCAGCAGCTTATCCGGGACAAGCTCCTACAATGAGCAGTTCTTC
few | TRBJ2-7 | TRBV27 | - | CASSQHSSYEQYF | TGTGCCAGCAGCCAGCATAGCTCCTACGAGCAGTACTTC
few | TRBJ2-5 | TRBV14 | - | CASSQDPIGTQYF | TGTGCCAGCAGCCAAGATCCAATCGGGACCCAGTACTTC
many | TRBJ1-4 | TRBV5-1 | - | CASRAFEAGEKLFF | TGCGCCAGCCGAGCCTTCGAGGCTGGGGAAAAACTGTTTTTT
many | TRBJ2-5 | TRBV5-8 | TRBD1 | CASSWPTGVGQETQYF | TGTGCCAGCAGCTGGCCGACAGGGGTTGGCCAAGAGACCCAGTACTTC
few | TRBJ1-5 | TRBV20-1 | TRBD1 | CSARDPYDRAEQPQHF | TGCAGTGCTAGAGATCCATACGACAGGGCAGAACAGCCCCAGCATTTT
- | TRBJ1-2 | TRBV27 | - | CASSLSSGESGYTF | TGTGCCAGCAGTTTATCCTCAGGGGAAAGTGGCTACACCTTC
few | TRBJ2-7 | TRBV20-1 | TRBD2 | CSASRQRGTSDYEQYF | TGCAGTGCTAGTCGCCAAAGGGGGACTAGCGACTACGAGCAGTACTTC
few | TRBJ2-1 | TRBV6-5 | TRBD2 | CASSYRLGGGGVGNEQFF | TGTGCCAGCAGTTACCGGCTTGGCGGGGGGGGAGTCGGGAATGAGCAGTTCTTC